This T cell receptor beta chain was captured in a study of shared clonotypes between healthy human individuals. Study-level background: Per donor, three plates held CD4 naive cells, three held CD4 memory, two held CD8 naive and one held CD8 memory. Notes on the study in general: Clonotypes that were shared across a handful of donors made up around 5% of naive CD4 clonotypes.

A remark on this clone: Its cognate antigen is unknown.

The ends were cut back, 5 bases at V and 4 bases at J, with 9 bases in the middle. The CDR3 is made up of 13 amino acids. Germline CDR1 is SGHRS and CDR2 is YFSETQ. The protocol was immunoSEQ multiplex PCR, while the TCRdb copy is restricted to in-frame clones and leaves out a portion. The sample records millions of clones, 80% to 95% being singletons. The chain couples TRBV5-1 to TRBJ2-2, with a tentative D call TRBD2 (5 bases). Specimen: naive CD4+ T cells from PBMCs. Specified subset: CD45RA+ positively selected. The TCR originated in a man between 18 and 35 years old in good health. Some clones in this sample may be carry-over from other donors' samples. The CDR3 spells CASSGEITGELFF. The CDR3 DNA reads as TGCGCCAGCAGTGGGGAGATCACCGGGGAGCTGTTTTTT.